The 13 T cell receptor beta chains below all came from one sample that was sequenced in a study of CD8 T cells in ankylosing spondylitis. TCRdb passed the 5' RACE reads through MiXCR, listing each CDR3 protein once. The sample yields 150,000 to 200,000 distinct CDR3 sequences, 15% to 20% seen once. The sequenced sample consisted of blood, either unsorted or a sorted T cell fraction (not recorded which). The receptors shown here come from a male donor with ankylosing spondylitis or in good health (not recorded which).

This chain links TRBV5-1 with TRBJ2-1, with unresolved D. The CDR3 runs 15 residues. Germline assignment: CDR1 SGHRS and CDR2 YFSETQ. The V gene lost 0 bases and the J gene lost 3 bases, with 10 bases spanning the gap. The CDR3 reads CASSLGGQNYNEQFF. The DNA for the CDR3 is TGCGCCAGCAGCTTGGGCGGCCAAAACTACAATGAGCAGTTCTTC.

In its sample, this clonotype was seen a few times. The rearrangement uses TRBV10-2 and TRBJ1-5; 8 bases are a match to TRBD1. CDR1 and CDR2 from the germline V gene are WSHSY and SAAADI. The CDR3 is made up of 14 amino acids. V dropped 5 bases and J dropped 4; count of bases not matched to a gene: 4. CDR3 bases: TGCGCCAGCAGTTTGGGACAGGAGAATCAGCCCCAGCATTTT. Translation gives CASSLGQENQPQHF.

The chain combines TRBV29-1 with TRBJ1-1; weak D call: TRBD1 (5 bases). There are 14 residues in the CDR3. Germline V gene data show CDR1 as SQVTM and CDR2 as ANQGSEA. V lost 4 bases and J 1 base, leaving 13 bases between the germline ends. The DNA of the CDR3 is TGCAGCGTTGCCGTTGGGACGGCGAACACTGAAGCTTTCTTT. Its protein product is CSVAVGTANTEAFF.

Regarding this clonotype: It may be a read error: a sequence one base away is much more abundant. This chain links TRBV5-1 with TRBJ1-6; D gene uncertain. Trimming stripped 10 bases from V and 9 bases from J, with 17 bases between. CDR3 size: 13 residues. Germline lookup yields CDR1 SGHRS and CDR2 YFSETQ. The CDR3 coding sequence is TGCGCCGGCGGTACCGAGAGGAGTTCACCCCTCCACTTT. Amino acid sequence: CAGGTERSSPLHF.

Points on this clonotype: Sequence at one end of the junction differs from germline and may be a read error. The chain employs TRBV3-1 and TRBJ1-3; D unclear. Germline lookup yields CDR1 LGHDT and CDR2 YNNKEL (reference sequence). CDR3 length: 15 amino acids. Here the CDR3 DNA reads TGTGCCACCAGCCAACGGAAGGCGCCTGGAAACACCATATATTTT. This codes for CATSQRKAPGNTIYF.

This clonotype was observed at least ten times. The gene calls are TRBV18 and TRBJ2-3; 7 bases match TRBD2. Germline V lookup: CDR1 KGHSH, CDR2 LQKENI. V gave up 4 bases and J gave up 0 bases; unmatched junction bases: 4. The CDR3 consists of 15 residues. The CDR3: CASSLLAVSTDTQYF. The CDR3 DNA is TGTGCCAGCTCACTCCTAGCGGTGAGCACAGATACGCAGTATTTT. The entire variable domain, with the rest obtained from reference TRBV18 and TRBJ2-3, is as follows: NAGVMQNPRHLVRRRGQEARLRCSPMKGHSHVYWYRQLPEEGLKFMVYLQKENIIDESGMPKERFSAEFPKEGPSILRIQQVVRGDSAAYFCASSLLAVSTDTQYFGPGTRLTVL.

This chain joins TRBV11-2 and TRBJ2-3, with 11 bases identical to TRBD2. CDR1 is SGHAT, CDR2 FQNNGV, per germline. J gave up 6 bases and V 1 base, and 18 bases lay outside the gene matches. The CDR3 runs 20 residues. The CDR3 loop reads CASSLVSSGRRFYHGDTQYF. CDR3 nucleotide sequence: TGTGCCAGCAGCTTAGTTTCTAGCGGGAGGCGATTTTACCACGGTGATACGCAGTATTTT.

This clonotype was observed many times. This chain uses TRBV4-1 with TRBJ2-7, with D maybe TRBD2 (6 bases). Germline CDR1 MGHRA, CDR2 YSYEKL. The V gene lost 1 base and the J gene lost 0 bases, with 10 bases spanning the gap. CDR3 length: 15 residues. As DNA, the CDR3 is TGCGCCAGCAGCCAAGGCCGGGACTTCTCCTACGAGCAGTACTTC. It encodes CASSQGRDFSYEQYF.

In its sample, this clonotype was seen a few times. In nucleotides, the CDR3 is TGTGCCAGCAGTGATCGGACAGGGACTGAAGCTTTCTTT. It yields the protein CASSDRTGTEAFF. V gene TRBV2 combines with J gene TRBJ1-1; 8 bases are a match to TRBD1. This CDR3 has 13 residues. V dropped 3 bases and J dropped 5; count of bases not matched to a gene: 2. Germline-derived CDR1 and CDR2 are SNHLY and FYNNEI.

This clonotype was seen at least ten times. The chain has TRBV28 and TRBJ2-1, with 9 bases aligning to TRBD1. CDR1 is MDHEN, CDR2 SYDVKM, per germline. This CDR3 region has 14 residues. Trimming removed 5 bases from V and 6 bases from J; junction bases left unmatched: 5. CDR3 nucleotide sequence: TGTGCCAGCAGTGAGGACAGGGGTCCCAATGAGCAGTTCTTC. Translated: CASSEDRGPNEQFF.

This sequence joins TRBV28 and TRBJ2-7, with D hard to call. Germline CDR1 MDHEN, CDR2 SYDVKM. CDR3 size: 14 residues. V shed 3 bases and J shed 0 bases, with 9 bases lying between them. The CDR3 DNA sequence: TGTGCCAGCAGTTTCTGGTCAGGCTCCTACGAGCAGTACTTC. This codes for CASSFWSGSYEQYF.

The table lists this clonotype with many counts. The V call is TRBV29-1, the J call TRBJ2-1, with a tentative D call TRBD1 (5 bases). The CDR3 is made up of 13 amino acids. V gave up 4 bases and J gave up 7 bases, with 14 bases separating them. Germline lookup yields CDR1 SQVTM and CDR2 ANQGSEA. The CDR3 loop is CSVVQGNTNEQFF. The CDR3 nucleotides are TGCAGCGTTGTCCAGGGAAACACAAATGAGCAGTTCTTC.

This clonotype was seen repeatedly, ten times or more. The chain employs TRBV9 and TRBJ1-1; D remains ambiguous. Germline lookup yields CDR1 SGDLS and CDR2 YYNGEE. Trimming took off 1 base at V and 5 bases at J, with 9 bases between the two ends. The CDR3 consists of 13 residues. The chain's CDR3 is CASSVHGNTEAFF. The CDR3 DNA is TGTGCCAGCAGCGTACACGGGAATACTGAAGCTTTCTTT.